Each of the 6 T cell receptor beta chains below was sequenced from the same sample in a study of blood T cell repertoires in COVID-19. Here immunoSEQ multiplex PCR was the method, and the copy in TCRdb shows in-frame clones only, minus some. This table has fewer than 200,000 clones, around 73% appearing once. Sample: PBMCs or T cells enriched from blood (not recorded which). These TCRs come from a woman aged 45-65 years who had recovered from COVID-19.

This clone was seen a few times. CDR3: CASSLRTSSSTDTQYF. The CDR3 DNA reads as TGTGCCAGCAGCTTACGGACTAGTTCTAGCACAGATACGCAGTATTTT. This chain connects TRBV11-2 to TRBJ2-3, with 7 bases that match TRBD2. The germline gives CDR1 SGHAT, CDR2 FQNNGV. The CDR3 covers 16 residues. Germline trimming cut 2 bases from V and 0 bases from J; bases unmatched to any gene: 5.

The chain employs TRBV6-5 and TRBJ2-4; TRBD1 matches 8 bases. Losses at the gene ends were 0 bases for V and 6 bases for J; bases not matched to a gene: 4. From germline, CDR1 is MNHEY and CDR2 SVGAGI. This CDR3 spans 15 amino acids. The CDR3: CASSYSGRGRNIQYF. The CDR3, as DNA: TGTGCCAGCAGTTACTCGGGCAGGGGGCGAAACATTCAGTACTTC.

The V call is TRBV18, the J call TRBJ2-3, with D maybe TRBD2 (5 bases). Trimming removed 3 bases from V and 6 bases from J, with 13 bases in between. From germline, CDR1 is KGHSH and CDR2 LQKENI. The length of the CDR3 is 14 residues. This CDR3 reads CASSPTPSGDTQYF. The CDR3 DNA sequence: TGTGCCAGCTCACCTACCCCCTCGGGGGATACGCAGTATTTT.

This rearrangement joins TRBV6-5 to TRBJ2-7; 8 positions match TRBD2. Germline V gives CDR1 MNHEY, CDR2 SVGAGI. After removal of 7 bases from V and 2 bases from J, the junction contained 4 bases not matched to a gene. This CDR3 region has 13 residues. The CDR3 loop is CASIQREPYEQYF. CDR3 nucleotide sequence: TGTGCCAGCATACAGCGGGAGCCCTACGAGCAGTACTTC.

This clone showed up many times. CDR3 loop: CASSTGQGEHEQYF. The CDR3, as DNA: TGCGCCAGCAGCACGGGACAGGGCGAGCACGAGCAGTACTTC. This sequence joins TRBV5-1 and TRBJ2-7; 9 positions agree with TRBD1. CDR3 length: 14 residues. CDR1 is SGHRS and CDR2 is YFSETQ in the germline V gene. V lost 4 bases, J lost 5 bases, and 7 bases stayed unmatched. The complete variable domain, with remaining parts taken from reference TRBV5-1 and TRBJ2-7, reads KAGVTQTPRYLIKTRGQQVTLSCSPISGHRSVSWYQQTPGQGLQFLFEYFSETQRNKGNFPGRFSGRQFSNSRSEMNVSTLELGDSALYLCASSTGQGEHEQYFGPGTRLTVT.

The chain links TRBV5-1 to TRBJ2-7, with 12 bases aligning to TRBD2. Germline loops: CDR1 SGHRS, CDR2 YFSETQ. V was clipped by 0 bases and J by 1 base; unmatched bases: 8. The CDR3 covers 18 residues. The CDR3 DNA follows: TGCGCCAGCAGCTTGGCCCCTAGCGGGAGGGCCGGTTCCTACGAGCAGTACTTC. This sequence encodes CASSLAPSGRAGSYEQYF.